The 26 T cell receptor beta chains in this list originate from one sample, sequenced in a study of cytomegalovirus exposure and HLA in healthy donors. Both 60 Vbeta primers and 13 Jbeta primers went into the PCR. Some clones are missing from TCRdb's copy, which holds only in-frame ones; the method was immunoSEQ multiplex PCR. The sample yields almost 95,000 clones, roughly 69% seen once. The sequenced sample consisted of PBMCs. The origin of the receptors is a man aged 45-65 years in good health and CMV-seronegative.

The CDR3 region has the DNA TGTGCCAGCAGCCCCTCGGGGGGCCCCATGAACACTGAAGCTTTCTTT. Encoded protein: CASSPSGGPMNTEAFF. The chain uses TRBV5-4 and TRBJ1-1; tentatively, D is TRBD1 (6 bases). Germline V gene data show CDR1 as SGHNT and CDR2 as YYREEE (reference sequence). This CDR3 contains 16 residues. V was shortened by 4 bases and J by 0 bases, with 16 bases between the two germline ends.

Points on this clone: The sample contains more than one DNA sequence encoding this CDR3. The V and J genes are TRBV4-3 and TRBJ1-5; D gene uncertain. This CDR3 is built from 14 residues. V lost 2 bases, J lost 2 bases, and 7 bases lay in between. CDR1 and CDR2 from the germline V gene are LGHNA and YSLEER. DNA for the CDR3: TGCGCCAGCAGCCAACGGAGGGGCAATCAGCCCCAGCATTTT. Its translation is CASSQRRGNQPQHF.

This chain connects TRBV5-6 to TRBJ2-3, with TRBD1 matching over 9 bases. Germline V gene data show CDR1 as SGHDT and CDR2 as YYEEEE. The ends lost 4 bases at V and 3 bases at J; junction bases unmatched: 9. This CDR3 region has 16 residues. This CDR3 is CASSKRTGDRTDTQYF. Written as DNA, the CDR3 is TGTGCCAGCAGCAAGAGGACAGGGGATAGAACAGATACGCAGTATTTT.

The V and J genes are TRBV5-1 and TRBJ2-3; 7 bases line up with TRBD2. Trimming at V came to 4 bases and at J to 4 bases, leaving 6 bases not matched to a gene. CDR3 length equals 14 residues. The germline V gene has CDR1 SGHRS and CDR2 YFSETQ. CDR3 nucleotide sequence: TGCGCCAGCAGCAGCGGGACGGGGGCAGATACGCAGTATTTT. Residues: CASSSGTGADTQYF.

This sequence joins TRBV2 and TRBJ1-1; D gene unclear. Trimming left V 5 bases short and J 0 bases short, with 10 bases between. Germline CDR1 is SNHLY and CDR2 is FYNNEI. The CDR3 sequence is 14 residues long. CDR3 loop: CASSPYLMNTEAFF. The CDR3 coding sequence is TGTGCCAGCAGTCCTTACCTAATGAACACTGAAGCTTTCTTT.

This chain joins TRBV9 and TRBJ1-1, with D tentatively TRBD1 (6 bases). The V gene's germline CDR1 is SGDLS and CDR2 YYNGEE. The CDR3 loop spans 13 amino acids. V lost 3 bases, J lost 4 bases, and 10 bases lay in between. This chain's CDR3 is CASSEQGFTEAFF. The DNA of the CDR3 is TGTGCCAGCAGCGAACAGGGTTTCACTGAAGCTTTCTTT.

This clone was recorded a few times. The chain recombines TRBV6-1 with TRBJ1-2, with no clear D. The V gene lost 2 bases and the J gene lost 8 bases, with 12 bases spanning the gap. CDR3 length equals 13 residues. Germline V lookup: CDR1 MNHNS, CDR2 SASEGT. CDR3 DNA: TGTGCCAGCAGTGAACCCCGGAGGCGGGGCTACACCTTC. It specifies CASSEPRRRGYTF.

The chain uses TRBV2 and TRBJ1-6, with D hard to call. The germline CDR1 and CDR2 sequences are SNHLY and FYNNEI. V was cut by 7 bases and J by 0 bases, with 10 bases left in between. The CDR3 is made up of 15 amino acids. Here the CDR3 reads CASTRWSSYNSPLHF. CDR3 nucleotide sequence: TGTGCCAGCACTCGCTGGAGCTCCTATAATTCACCCCTCCACTTT.

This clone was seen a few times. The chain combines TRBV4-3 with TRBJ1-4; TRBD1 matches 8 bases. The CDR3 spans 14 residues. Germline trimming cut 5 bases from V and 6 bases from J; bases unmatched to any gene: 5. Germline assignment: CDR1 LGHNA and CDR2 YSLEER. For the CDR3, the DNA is TGCGCCAGCAGCTCAGGGGGCTCTGATGAAAAACTGTTTTTT. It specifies CASSSGGSDEKLFF.

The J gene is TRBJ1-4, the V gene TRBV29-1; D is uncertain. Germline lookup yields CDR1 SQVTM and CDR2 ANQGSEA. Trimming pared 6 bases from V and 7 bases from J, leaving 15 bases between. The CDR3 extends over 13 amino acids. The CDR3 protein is CSVGRGGGEKLFF. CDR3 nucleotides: TGCAGCGTGGGTCGTGGAGGTGGTGAAAAACTGTTTTTT.

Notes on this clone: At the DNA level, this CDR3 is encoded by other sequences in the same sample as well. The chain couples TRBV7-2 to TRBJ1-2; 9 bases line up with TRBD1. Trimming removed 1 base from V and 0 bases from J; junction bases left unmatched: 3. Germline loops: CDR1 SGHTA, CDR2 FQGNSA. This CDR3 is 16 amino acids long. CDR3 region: CASSLEGQGANYGYTF. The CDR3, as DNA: TGTGCCAGCAGCTTAGAGGGACAGGGAGCTAACTATGGCTACACCTTC.

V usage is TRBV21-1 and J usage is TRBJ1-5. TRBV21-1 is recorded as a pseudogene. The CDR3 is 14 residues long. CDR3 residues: CASEGREGCQPQHF. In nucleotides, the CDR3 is TGTGCCAGCGAGGGTCGGGAGGGCTGTCAGCCCCAGCATTTT.

The CDR3 spells CASSLQGAETEAFF. CDR3 nucleotides: TGTGCCAGCAGTTTACAGGGGGCTGAGACTGAAGCTTTCTTT. This chain links TRBV6-5 with TRBJ1-1, with 9 bases that match TRBD1. Trimming removed 4 bases from V and 5 bases from J; junction bases left unmatched: 5. The germline V gene has CDR1 MNHEY and CDR2 SVGAGI. CDR3 length: 14 amino acids.

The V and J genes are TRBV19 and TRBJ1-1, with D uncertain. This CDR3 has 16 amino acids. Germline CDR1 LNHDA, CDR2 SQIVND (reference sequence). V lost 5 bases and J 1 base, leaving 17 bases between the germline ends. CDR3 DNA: TGTGCCAGTAGTTTTGATTTGGGAGGATGGAACACTGAAGCTTTCTTT. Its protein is CASSFDLGGWNTEAFF. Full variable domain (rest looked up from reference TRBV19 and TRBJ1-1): DGGITQSPKYLFRKEGQNVTLSCEQNLNHDAMYWYRQDPGQGLRLIYYSQIVNDFQKGDIAEGYSVSREKKESFPLTVTSAQKNPTAFYLCASSFDLGGWNTEAFFGQGTRLTVV.

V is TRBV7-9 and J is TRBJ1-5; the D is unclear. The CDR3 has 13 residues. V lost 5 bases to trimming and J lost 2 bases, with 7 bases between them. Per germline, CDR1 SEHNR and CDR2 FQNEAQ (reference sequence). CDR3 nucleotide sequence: TGTGCCAGCAGCGGGCATGGCAATCAGCCCCAGCATTTT. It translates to CASSGHGNQPQHF.

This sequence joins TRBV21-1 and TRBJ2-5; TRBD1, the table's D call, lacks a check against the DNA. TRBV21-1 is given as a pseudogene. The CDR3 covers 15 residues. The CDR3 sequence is CASSKLSGQLETQYF. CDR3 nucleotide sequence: TGTGCCAGCAGCAAACTATCGGGACAGCTAGAGACCCAGTACTTC.

Here the CDR3 reads CASIPQGASTEAFF. The CDR3 DNA sequence: TGTGCCAGTATCCCACAGGGGGCGAGCACTGAAGCTTTCTTT. The rearrangement joins TRBV19 to TRBJ1-1; 9 bases are a match to TRBD1. The germline gives CDR1 LNHDA, CDR2 SQIVND (reference sequence). CDR3 length: 14 amino acids. Losses at the gene ends were 7 bases for V and 4 bases for J; bases not matched to a gene: 7.

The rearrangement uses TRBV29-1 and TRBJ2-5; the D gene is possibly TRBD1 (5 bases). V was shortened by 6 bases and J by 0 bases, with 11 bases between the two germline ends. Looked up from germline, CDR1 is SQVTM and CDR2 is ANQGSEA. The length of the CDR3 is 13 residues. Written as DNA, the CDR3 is TGCAGCGTGGACAATTTTGACCAAGAGACCCAGTACTTC. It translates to CSVDNFDQETQYF.

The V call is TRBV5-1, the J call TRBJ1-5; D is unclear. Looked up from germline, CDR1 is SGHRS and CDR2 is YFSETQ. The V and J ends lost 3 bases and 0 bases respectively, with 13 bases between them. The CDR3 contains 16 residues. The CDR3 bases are TGCGCCAGCAGCTCGACAATAAGTACTAGCAATCAGCCCCAGCATTTT. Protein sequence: CASSSTISTSNQPQHF.

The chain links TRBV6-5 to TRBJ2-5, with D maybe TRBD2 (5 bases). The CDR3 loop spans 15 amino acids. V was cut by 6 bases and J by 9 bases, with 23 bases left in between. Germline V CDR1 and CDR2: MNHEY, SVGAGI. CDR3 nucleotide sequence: TGTGCCAGCAGCCCCGACTACCTCCAATTGTTGGCCCAGTACTTC. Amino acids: CASSPDYLQLLAQYF.

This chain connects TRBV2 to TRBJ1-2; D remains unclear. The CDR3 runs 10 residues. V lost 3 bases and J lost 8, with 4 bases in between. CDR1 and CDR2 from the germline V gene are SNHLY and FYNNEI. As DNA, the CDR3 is TGTGCCAGCAGTGACGTCGGCTACACCTTC. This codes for CASSDVGYTF. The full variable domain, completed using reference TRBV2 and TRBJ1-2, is EPEVTQTPSHQVTQMGQEVILRCVPISNHLYFYWYRQILGQKVEFLVSFYNNEISEKSEIFDDQFSVERPDGSNFTLKIRSTKLEDSAMYFCASSDVGYTFGSGTRLTVV.

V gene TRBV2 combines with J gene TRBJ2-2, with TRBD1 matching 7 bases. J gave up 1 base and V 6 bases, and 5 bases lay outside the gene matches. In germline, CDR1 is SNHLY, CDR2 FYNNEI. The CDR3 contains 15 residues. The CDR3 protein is CASRGGTVNTGELFF. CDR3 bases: TGTGCCAGCAGGGGTGGGACAGTGAACACCGGGGAGCTGTTTTTT.

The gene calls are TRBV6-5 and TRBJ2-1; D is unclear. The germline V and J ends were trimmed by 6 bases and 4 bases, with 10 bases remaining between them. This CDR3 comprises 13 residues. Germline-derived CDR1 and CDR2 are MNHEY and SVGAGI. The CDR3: CASSRTRYNEQFF. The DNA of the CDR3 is TGTGCCAGCAGCCGAACACGTTACAATGAGCAGTTCTTC.

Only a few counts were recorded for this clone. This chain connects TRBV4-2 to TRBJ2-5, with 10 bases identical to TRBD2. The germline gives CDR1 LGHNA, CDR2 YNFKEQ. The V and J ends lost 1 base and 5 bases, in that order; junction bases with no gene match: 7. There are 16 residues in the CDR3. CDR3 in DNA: TGTGCCAGCAGCCAAGTGCAAGCGGGAGGGCCGGAGACCCAGTACTTC. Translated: CASSQVQAGGPETQYF.

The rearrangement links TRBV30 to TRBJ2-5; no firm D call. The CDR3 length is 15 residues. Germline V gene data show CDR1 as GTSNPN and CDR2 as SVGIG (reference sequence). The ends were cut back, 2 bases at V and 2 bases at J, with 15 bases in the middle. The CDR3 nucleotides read TGTGCCTGGAGTAACCAGCGAGCTTATCAAGAGACCCAGTACTTC. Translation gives CAWSNQRAYQETQYF.

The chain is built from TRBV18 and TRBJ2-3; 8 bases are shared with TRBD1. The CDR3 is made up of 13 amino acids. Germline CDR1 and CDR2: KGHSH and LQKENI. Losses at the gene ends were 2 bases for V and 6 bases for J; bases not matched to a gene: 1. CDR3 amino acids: CASSPNRGDTQYF. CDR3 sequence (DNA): TGTGCCAGCTCACCAAACAGGGGGGATACGCAGTATTTT.